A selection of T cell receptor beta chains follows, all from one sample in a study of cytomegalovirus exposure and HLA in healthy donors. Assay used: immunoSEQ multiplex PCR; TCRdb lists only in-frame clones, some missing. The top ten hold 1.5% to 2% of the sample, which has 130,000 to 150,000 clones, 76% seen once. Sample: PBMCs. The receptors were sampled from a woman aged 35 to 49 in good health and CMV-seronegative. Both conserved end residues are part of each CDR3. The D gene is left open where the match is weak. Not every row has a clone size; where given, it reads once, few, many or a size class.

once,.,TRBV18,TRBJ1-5,TGTGCCAGCTCACCAGGGACTCAATATCAGCCCCAGCATTTT,CASSPGTQYQPQHF
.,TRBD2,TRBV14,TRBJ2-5,TGTGCCAGCAGCCAAGTTCGCGGCGGGGGGACGGAGACCCAGTACTTC,CASSQVRGGGTETQYF
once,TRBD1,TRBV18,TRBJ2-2,TGTGCCAGCTCAATCGGACAGGGGAACACCGGGGAGCTGTTTTTT,CASSIGQGNTGELFF
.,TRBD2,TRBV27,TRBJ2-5,TGTGCCAGCAGTTTATGGACTAGCGGGGGGTACGAGACCCAGTACTTC,CASSLWTSGGYETQYF
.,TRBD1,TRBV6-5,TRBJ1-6,TGTGCCAGCAGCCCCAGACAGGGGATTTCACCCCTCCACTTT,CASSPRQGISPLHF
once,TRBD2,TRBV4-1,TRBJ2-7,TGCGCCAGCAGCTCGATAGGGCTAGCGGGAGCCTACGAGCAGTACTTC,CASSSIGLAGAYEQYF
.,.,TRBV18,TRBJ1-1,TGTGCCAGCTCACAAGAGCTTGAAGCTTTCTTT,CASSQELEAFF
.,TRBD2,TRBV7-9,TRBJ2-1,TGTGCCAGCAGCCCAGCGGGAACGCCGCACAATGAGCAGTTCTTC,CASSPAGTPHNEQFF
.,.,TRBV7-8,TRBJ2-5,TGTGCCAGCAGCTCATACAGGGTGCGAGAGACCCAGTACTTC,CASSSYRVRETQYF
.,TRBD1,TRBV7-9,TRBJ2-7,TGTGCCAGCAGCAGAGGGACAGCCCAAGGGAACGAGCAGTACTTC,CASSRGTAQGNEQYF
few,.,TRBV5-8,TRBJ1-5,TGTGCCAGCAGCTTGTGGGGAGGGGTAGGTCAGCCCCAGCATTTT,CASSLWGGVGQPQHF
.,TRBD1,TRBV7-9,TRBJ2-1,TGTGCTAGCAGCTATTCCTCAGGACAGGGGCTCCCTACTAACAATGAGCAGTTCTTC,CASSYSSGQGLPTNNEQFF
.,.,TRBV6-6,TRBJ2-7,TGTGCCAGCAGTTACGACGGGAAATTTTACGAGCAGTACTTC,CASSYDGKFYEQYF
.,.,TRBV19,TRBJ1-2,TGTGCCAGTAGTACCTTTGGCAGAGGCTATGGCTACACCTTC,CASSTFGRGYGYTF
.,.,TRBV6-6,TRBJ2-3,TGTGCCAGCAGTCCCTCACTAGGGTCGCCCACAGATACGCAGTATTTT,CASSPSLGSPTDTQYF
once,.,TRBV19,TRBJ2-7,TGTGCCAGTAGCCCTGTGTACTTGATGTCCTACGAGCAGTACTTC,CASSPVYLMSYEQYF
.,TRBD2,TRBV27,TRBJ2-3,TGTGCCAGCAGTACCCGGACTAGCGGAGATACGCAGTATTTT,CASSTRTSGDTQYF
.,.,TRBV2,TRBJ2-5,TGTGCCAGCAGCCGGGACACCAACCAAGAGACCCAGTACTTC,CASSRDTNQETQYF
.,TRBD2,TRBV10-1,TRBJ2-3,TGCGCCAGCAGTAGCGGGAGCTCAGATACGCAGTATTTT,CASSSGSSDTQYF
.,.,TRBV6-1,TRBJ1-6,TGTGCCAACAAGGCGGCGGGGGAGAGATCACCCCTCCACTTT,CANKAAGERSPLHF
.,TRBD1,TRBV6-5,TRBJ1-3,TGTGCCAGCAGCCGCGTTGGACAGGGACGAAACACCATATATTTT,CASSRVGQGRNTIYF
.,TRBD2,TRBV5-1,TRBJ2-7,TGCGCCAGCAGCCCCGGGACTAGCGGGAGTAACGAGCAGTACTTC,CASSPGTSGSNEQYF
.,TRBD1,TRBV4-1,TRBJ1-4,TGCGCCAGCAGCCAAGACTTAAGACAGGGGACGGGAGCTGAAAAACTGTTTTTT,CASSQDLRQGTGAEKLFF
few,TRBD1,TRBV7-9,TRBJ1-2,TGTTCCAGCAGCTCACCGGACAGGGCGCAATACTATGGCTACACCTTC,CSSSSPDRAQYYGYTF
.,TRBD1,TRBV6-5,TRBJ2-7,TGTGCCAGCAGTTACTCGGGACAGGGGGCGCAGTACTTC,CASSYSGQGAQYF
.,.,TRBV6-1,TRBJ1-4,TGTGCCAGCAGTGAGAAGGGGGAAGTGGAAAAACTGTTTTTT,CASSEKGEVEKLFF
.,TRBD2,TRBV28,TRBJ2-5,TGTGCCAGCAGTTTGACTAGCGGGGGCCAAGAGACCCAGTACTTC,CASSLTSGGQETQYF
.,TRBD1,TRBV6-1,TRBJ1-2,TGTGCCGGCCAAGACAGGGAACGATATGGCTACACCTTC,CAGQDRERYGYTF
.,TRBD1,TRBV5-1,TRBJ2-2,TGCGCCAGCAGCCCCTATAGATGGACAGGGAACACCGGGGAGCTGTTTTTT,CASSPYRWTGNTGELFF
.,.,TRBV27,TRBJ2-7,TGTGCCAGCAGTCCGGACACGAGCTACGAGCAGTACTTC,CASSPDTSYEQYF
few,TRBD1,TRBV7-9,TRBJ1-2,TGTGCCAGCAGCTTAGATGGGACAGGGCTTGGCTACACCTTC,CASSLDGTGLGYTF
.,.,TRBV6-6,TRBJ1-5,TGTGCCAGCAGTTACTCTGGACGGGGGAATCAGCCCCAGCATTTT,CASSYSGRGNQPQHF
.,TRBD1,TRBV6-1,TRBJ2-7,TGTGCCAGCGGCCTAGGACAGGGGTATGCCGAGCAGTACTTC,CASGLGQGYAEQYF
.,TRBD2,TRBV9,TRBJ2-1,TGTGCCAGCAGCTCGACTAGCGCCAGAGGGGACTCCTACAATGAGCAGTTCTTC,CASSSTSARGDSYNEQFF